Here is one T cell receptor (beta chain) with its context. Antigen unknown. The authors ran a second PCR of 7 to 11 cycles using a sample-barcoded 5' primer and a J-beta primer mix. Researchers report that each sample yielded at least 2.5 million CDR3-containing paired-end reads. TCRdb redid the calling of the 5' RACE reads with MiXCR, one entry per CDR3 protein. This table has fewer than 900,000 distinct CDR3 sequences, roughly 40% appearing once. Aged roughly 6 to 90, donors were systemically healthy Caucasians from Russia. This sample was included in a study of blood T cells in healthy people across ages. Notes on the study in general: Per-million-T-cell TCR beta diversity fell roughly linearly with age. Donor CMV status was unknown, possibly confounding expanded clonotype changes.

Germline assignment: CDR1 KGHDR and CDR2 SFDVKD. Trimming pared 3 bases from V and 6 bases from J, leaving 7 bases between. This CDR3 has 12 residues. The source of this sequence is a man aged 18-30 years in good health. What was sequenced was blood. The chain combines TRBV24-1 with TRBJ1-1; the D is unclear. This chain's CDR3 is CATSDMGSEAFF. The CDR3, as DNA: TGTGCCACCAGTGATATGGGTTCTGAAGCTTTCTTT.